This TCR beta chain was sequenced in a study of STAT5B mutations in CD4+ large granular lymphocyte leukemia. CDR3 length: 13 amino acids. Germline V CDR1 and CDR2: SNHLY, FYNNEI. Losses at the gene ends were 9 bases for V and 7 bases for J; bases not matched to a gene: 8. A remark on this clone: The antigen remains unidentified.

Study-level points and caveats: Patient CD4-sorted repertoires stayed more clonal than healthy ones after leukemic-clone removal.

Here immunoSEQ multiplex PCR was the method, and the copy in TCRdb shows in-frame clones only, minus some. The repertoire holds about 48,000 clones, just over 70% seen once, with less than 2% in the top ten. The sample taken for sequencing was CD4+ T cells from blood buffy coats. The clonotype comes from a human donor in good health. The chain joins TRBV2 to TRBJ1-5; 8 nucleotides line up with TRBD1. The CDR3 DNA reads as TGTGCCAGTTCGACAGGGGAGCGACAGCCCCAGCATTTT. The encoded protein is CASSTGERQPQHF.